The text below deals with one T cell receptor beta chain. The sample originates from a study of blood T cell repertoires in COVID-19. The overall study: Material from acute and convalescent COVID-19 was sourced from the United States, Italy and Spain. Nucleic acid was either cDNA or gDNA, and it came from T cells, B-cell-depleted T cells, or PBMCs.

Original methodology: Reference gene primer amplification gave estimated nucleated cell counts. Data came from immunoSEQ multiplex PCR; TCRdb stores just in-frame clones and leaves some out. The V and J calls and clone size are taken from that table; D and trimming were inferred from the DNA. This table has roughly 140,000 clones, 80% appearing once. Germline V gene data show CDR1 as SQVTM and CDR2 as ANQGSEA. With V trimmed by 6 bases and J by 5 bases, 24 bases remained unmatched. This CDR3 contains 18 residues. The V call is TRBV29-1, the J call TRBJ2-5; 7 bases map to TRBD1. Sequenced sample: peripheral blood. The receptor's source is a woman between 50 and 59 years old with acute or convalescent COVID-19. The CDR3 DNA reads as TGCAGCGTCGATACGAGGATTTTGAGACAGGGAAAATCGGAGACCCAGTACTTC. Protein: CSVDTRILRQGKSETQYF.